This note documents a single T cell receptor beta chain sequence. CDR3 length: 15 amino acids. The junction had 6 bases not matched to a gene; V was cut back by 5 bases and J by 0 bases. Germline V gene data show CDR1 as LGHDT and CDR2 as YNNKEL (reference sequence). This entry is derived from a study of blood T cell repertoires in COVID-19. Overall study context: Both acute and convalescent COVID-19 samples were obtained from the United States, Italy and Spain. PBMCs, B-cell-depleted T cells, or T cells provided the cDNA or gDNA that made up the material.

In the original processing: Amplified reference gene primers provided the basis for estimating nucleated cell counts. Measured with immunoSEQ multiplex PCR; TCRdb has only the in-frame clones, and not every one. V and J calls and clone size are those listed in that table; D and trimming were worked out from the DNA. The table includes about 270,000 clones, approximately 81% detected once. This rearrangement joins TRBV3-1 (or the pseudogene TRBV3-2) to TRBJ2-7, with 8 bases fitting TRBD1. Sequencing was carried out using peripheral blood. The origin of this receptor is a woman aged 60-75 years with active or convalescent COVID-19. The CDR3 DNA follows: TGTGCCAGCAGCGCGAGGGGGACAGGCTCCTACGAGCAGTACTTC. Its translation: CASSARGTGSYEQYF.